These 29 T cell receptor beta chains were all obtained from the same sample, sequenced in a study of cytomegalovirus exposure and HLA in healthy donors. Vbeta (60) and Jbeta (13) primers were used in the PCR. TCRdb's table, derived via immunoSEQ multiplex PCR, lists solely in-frame clones and lacks some. The sample totals some 76,000 clones. Sequencing used PBMCs. Source of these receptors: a boy between 10 and 17 years old in good health and CMV-seronegative.

The V gene is TRBV9, the J gene TRBJ1-6; a possible D gene is TRBD1 (5 bases). With 3 bases removed from V and 9 bases from J, the gap between germline ends came to 16 bases. The germline V gene has CDR1 SGDLS and CDR2 YYNGEE. CDR3 length equals 15 residues. DNA for the CDR3: TGTGCCAGCAGCGCCGACCCAGGGTTCGGTTCACCCCTCCACTTT. Protein sequence: CASSADPGFGSPLHF. The whole variable domain, filled in from reference TRBV9 and TRBJ1-6, reads DSGVTQTPKHLITATGQRVTLRCSPRSGDLSVYWYQQSLDQGLQFLIQYYNGEERAKGNILERFSAQQFPDLHSELNLSSLELGDSALYFCASSADPGFGSPLHFGNGTRLTVT.

The chain combines TRBV5-1 with TRBJ2-3; TRBD2 matches 12 bases. Germline V CDR1 and CDR2: SGHRS, YFSETQ. The CDR3 spans 18 residues. Losses at the gene ends were 4 bases for V and 2 bases for J; bases not matched to a gene: 11. The DNA of the CDR3 is TGCGCCAGCAGCATGACTAGCGGGAGAGACCTTAACACAGATACGCAGTATTTT. Protein: CASSMTSGRDLNTDTQYF.

This chain connects TRBV9 to TRBJ1-6; 8 nucleotides agree with TRBD1. Germline CDR1 SGDLS, CDR2 YYNGEE. The J segment lost 8 bases and the V segment lost 3 bases, leaving 13 bases of the junction unmatched. There are 17 residues in the CDR3. The CDR3, as DNA: TGTGCCAGCAGCGGGGGCGGGGCAGGGGGCGAATATTCACCCCTCCACTTT. Its protein product is CASSGGGAGGEYSPLHF.

V usage is TRBV7-2 and J usage is TRBJ2-1; 7 bases are shared with TRBD2. Germline CDR1 reads SGHTA; CDR2 reads FQGNSA. J was trimmed by 7 bases and V by 3 bases; bases with no gene match: 9. The CDR3 loop spans 15 amino acids. DNA for the CDR3: TGTGCCAGCAGCTTTGTGGCTAGCGGATCTAATGAGCAGTTCTTC. This encodes CASSFVASGSNEQFF.

The chain uses TRBV5-4 and TRBJ2-7, with 10 bases that match TRBD2. This CDR3 region has 16 residues. V trimming: 0 bases; J trimming: 4 bases; junction bases outside the gene matches: 7. Germline CDR1 SGHNT, CDR2 YYREEE (reference sequence). The CDR3 region has the DNA TGTGCCAGCAGCTTGGTTGCTAGCGGGAGTCTTTACGAGCAGTACTTC. Encoded protein: CASSLVASGSLYEQYF.

The V gene is TRBV19, the J gene TRBJ2-1; the match to TRBD2 covers 7 bases. In germline, CDR1 is LNHDA, CDR2 SQIVND (reference sequence). This CDR3 comprises 15 residues. V lost 5 bases to trimming and J lost 9 bases; unmatched junction nucleotides: 13. In DNA, the CDR3 is TGTGCCAGTAGTCCCCGGACTAGACGTATTAGTGAGCAGTTCTTC. This gives the protein CASSPRTRRISEQFF.

The chain couples TRBV19 to TRBJ2-1; tentatively, D is TRBD2 (6 bases). Trimming removed 5 bases from V and 5 bases from J, with 13 bases in between. The CDR3 loop spans 14 amino acids. The germline V gene has CDR1 LNHDA and CDR2 SQIVND (reference sequence). In DNA, the CDR3 is TGTGCCAGTAGTTCTGGGACGGGAGACAATGAGCAGTTCTTC. The encoded protein is CASSSGTGDNEQFF.

V and J are TRBV5-1 and TRBJ2-1; 14 nucleotides agree with TRBD2. Germline assignment: CDR1 SGHRS and CDR2 YFSETQ. Trimming cost V 0 bases and J 6 bases; bases outside gene matches: 8. CDR3 length equals 18 residues. The DNA of the CDR3 is TGCGCCAGCAGCTTGGGTCCGGGGGGACTAGCGGGAGTCAATGAGCAGTTCTTC. Protein: CASSLGPGGLAGVNEQFF.

The chain has TRBV18 and TRBJ2-3; 7 nucleotides line up with TRBD1. This CDR3 contains 15 residues. After removal of 8 bases from V and 7 bases from J, the junction contained 15 bases not matched to a gene. Germline lookup yields CDR1 KGHSH and CDR2 LQKENI. DNA of the CDR3: TGTGCCAGCATAAGGGGGCCCGTGCACAGTCATACGCAGTATTTT. Translating gives CASIRGPVHSHTQYF.

The chain carries TRBV7-9 and TRBJ1-1; possibly TRBD1 for D (6 bases). Deletions cut 5 bases from V and 4 bases from J, with 14 bases between. This CDR3 has 14 amino acids. The germline CDR1 and CDR2 sequences are SEHNR and FQNEAQ (reference sequence). DNA of the CDR3: TGTGCCAGCAGCCAAACAGGGCAGGGCACTGAAGCTTTCTTT. Its protein is CASSQTGQGTEAFF. The whole variable domain, filled in from reference TRBV7-9 and TRBJ1-1, reads DTGVSQNPRHKITKRGQNVTFRCDPISEHNRLYWYRQTLGQGPEFLTYFQNEAQLEKSRLLSDRFSAERPKGSFSTLEIQRTEQGDSAMYLCASSQTGQGTEAFFGQGTRLTVV.

This rearrangement joins TRBV25-1 to TRBJ1-3; D is unresolved. Trimming pared 7 bases from V and 4 bases from J, leaving 5 bases between. The CDR3 totals 11 residues. The V gene's germline CDR1 is MGHDK and CDR2 SYGVNS. CDR3 nucleotide sequence: TGTGCCAGCACCTCCGGAAACACCATATATTTT. Encoded protein: CASTSGNTIYF.

The chain carries TRBV6-1 and TRBJ2-7; 8 bases fit TRBD2. CDR1 and CDR2 (germline): MNHNS, SASEGT. V was pared by 4 bases and J by 2 bases, with 13 bases of the junction left unmatched. The length of the CDR3 is 17 residues. Here the CDR3 reads CASSGELLTSAAYEQYF. The CDR3 nucleotides are TGTGCCAGCAGTGGGGAACTATTGACTAGCGCCGCCTACGAGCAGTACTTC.

V is TRBV19 and J is TRBJ2-7; 8 bases match TRBD2. The CDR3 is made up of 14 amino acids. V dropped 4 bases and J dropped 0; count of bases not matched to a gene: 2. CDR1 is LNHDA, CDR2 SQIVND, per germline (reference sequence). CDR3 DNA: TGTGCCAGTAGTAGCGGGAGGAGCTCCTACGAGCAGTACTTC. Translation: CASSSGRSSYEQYF.

The chain links TRBV7-9 to TRBJ2-3; D uncertain. The germline V and J ends were trimmed by 5 bases and 0 bases, with 12 bases remaining between them. The CDR3 totals 15 residues. Germline V gene data show CDR1 as SEHNR and CDR2 as FQNEAQ (reference sequence). The CDR3 DNA sequence: TGTGCCAGCAGCAATACAAGGAGTAGCACAGATACGCAGTATTTT. Encoded protein: CASSNTRSSTDTQYF.

The chain couples TRBV18 to TRBJ1-2, with 7 bases aligning to TRBD1. Germline V lookup: CDR1 KGHSH, CDR2 LQKENI. The CDR3 loop spans 14 amino acids. Trimming cost V 4 bases and J 3 bases; bases outside gene matches: 5. The CDR3 region has the DNA TGTGCCAGCTCACGCTCCGGGACAGACTATGGCTACACCTTC. It encodes CASSRSGTDYGYTF.

The rearrangement joins TRBV11-2 to TRBJ2-7, with 7 bases lining up with TRBD1. Germline V lookup: CDR1 SGHAT, CDR2 FQNNGV. V was pared by 3 bases and J by 4 bases, with 3 bases of the junction left unmatched. This CDR3 region has 13 residues. The CDR3 nucleotides are TGTGCCAGCAGCTTCGGGACAGAATACGAGCAGTACTTC. Its translation: CASSFGTEYEQYF.

The genes are TRBV30 and TRBJ2-2; D is possibly TRBD1 (6 bases). From germline, CDR1 is GTSNPN and CDR2 SVGIG (reference sequence). The CDR3 contains 11 residues. With 5 bases removed from V and 6 bases from J, the gap between germline ends came to 7 bases. The CDR3 is CAWGGPGELFF. The CDR3 DNA is TGTGCCTGGGGGGGCCCCGGGGAGCTGTTTTTT.

The chain combines TRBV7-6 with TRBJ2-7, with D possibly being TRBD2 (5 bases). The CDR3 covers 15 residues. In germline, CDR1 is SGHVS, CDR2 FNYEAQ. V was trimmed by 4 bases and J by 2 bases, leaving 15 bases between them. CDR3 sequence (DNA): TGTGCCAGCAGCTACGGGCTTGGACTTACCTACGAGCAGTACTTC. It codes for CASSYGLGLTYEQYF.

Comment on this clone: The sample carries other DNA sequences with the same CDR3. This chain connects TRBV29-1 to TRBJ1-3, with D perhaps TRBD1 (6 bases). This CDR3 is 14 amino acids long. Germline-derived CDR1 and CDR2 are SQVTM and ANQGSEA. The germline V and J ends were trimmed by 6 bases and 1 base, with 13 bases remaining between them. CDR3 DNA: TGCAGCGTCACAGCGCAGGGGTCTGGAAACACCATATATTTT. It encodes CSVTAQGSGNTIYF. Looking up the rest from reference TRBV29-1 and TRBJ1-3 gives the full variable domain: SAVISQKPSRDICQRGTSLTIQCQVDSQVTMMFWYRQQPGQSLTLIATANQGSEATYESGFVIDKFPISRPNLTFSTLTVSNMSPEDSSIYLCSVTAQGSGNTIYFGEGSWLTVV.

This CDR3 reads CASSLVIGYNEQFF. In DNA, the CDR3 is TGTGCCAGCAGCTTGGTAATCGGGTACAATGAGCAGTTCTTC. The rearrangement uses TRBV5-8 and TRBJ2-1; D is ambiguous. This CDR3 is 14 amino acids long. With 0 bases removed from V and 4 bases from J, the gap between germline ends came to 8 bases. Germline values: CDR1 SGHTS, CDR2 YDEGEE.

This sequence joins TRBV18 and TRBJ1-1, with 7 nucleotides matching TRBD1. The CDR3 length is 15 residues. With V trimmed by 0 bases and J by 4 bases, 5 bases remained unmatched. Germline V gene sequence: CDR1 KGHSH, CDR2 LQKENI. CDR3 protein: CASSPPGTVGTEAFF. As DNA, the CDR3 is TGTGCCAGCTCACCACCCGGGACAGTCGGCACTGAAGCTTTCTTT.

The V and J genes are TRBV7-9 and TRBJ2-5; TRBD1 aligns across 7 bases. With 6 bases clipped from V and 2 bases from J, the junction kept 6 bases outside the gene matches. This CDR3 contains 14 residues. In germline, CDR1 is SEHNR, CDR2 FQNEAQ (reference sequence). The CDR3 DNA reads as TGTGCCAGCAGGCAGACAGGGCTTCAAGAGACCCAGTACTTC. Amino acid sequence: CASRQTGLQETQYF.

The V and J genes are TRBV19 and TRBJ1-2; TRBD1 is a possible D gene (6 bases). The CDR3 contains 12 residues. CDR1 LNHDA and CDR2 SQIVND come from the germline V gene (reference sequence). V was cut by 7 bases and J by 4 bases, with 10 bases left in between. As DNA, the CDR3 is TGTGCCAGTAATCAGGGGATCTATGGCTACACCTTC. Translated: CASNQGIYGYTF.

The V gene is TRBV25-1, the J gene TRBJ2-7; D ambiguous. This CDR3 has 11 residues. CDR1 is MGHDK and CDR2 is SYGVNS in the germline V gene. The V end was cut by 3 bases, the J end by 7 bases, with 7 bases between. CDR3 DNA: TGTGCCAGCAGTGACGCCCAGGAGCAGTACTTC. This sequence encodes CASSDAQEQYF.

The rearrangement joins TRBV7-2 to TRBJ2-6; a possible D gene is TRBD1 (6 bases). This CDR3 is built from 15 residues. V was shortened by 4 bases and J by 2 bases, with 9 bases between the two germline ends. Germline CDR1 reads SGHTA; CDR2 reads FQGNSA. Here the CDR3 DNA reads TGTGCCAGCAGCTCAGGGGATCCTGGGGCCAACGTCCTGACTTTC. Protein: CASSSGDPGANVLTF.

CDR3 sequence reads: CASNPGQGSEAFF. The CDR3 DNA reads as TGTGCCAGCAATCCGGGACAGGGGTCTGAAGCTTTCTTT. This sequence joins TRBV6-6 and TRBJ1-1; 10 bases align to TRBD1. CDR1 and CDR2 from the germline V gene are MNHNY and SVGAGI (reference sequence). The V gene end was trimmed by 7 bases and the J gene end by 6 bases; junction bases not matched to a gene: 5. This CDR3 has 13 residues.

V gene TRBV9 combines with J gene TRBJ1-5; 9 bases line up with TRBD1. Germline V CDR1 and CDR2: SGDLS, YYNGEE. This CDR3 region has 15 residues. The V gene end was trimmed by 3 bases and the J gene end by 6 bases; junction bases not matched to a gene: 7. The DNA for the CDR3 is TGTGCCAGCAGCGCTGGGGACAGGGTGACTCAGCCCCAGCATTTT. Translating it yields CASSAGDRVTQPQHF.

The chain combines TRBV30 with TRBJ1-2, with TRBD1 as a possible D gene (5 bases). The CDR3 length is 11 residues. Germline V gives CDR1 GTSNPN, CDR2 SVGIG (reference sequence). V shed 8 bases and J shed 4 bases, with 11 bases lying between them. Written as DNA, the CDR3 is TGTGCCCGAACAGGTCTCTATGGCTACACCTTC. Its protein product is CARTGLYGYTF.

This chain uses TRBV9 with TRBJ2-5, with D uncertain. Germline CDR1 and CDR2: SGDLS and YYNGEE. The CDR3 length is 14 residues. Trimming stripped 1 base from V and 3 bases from J, with 10 bases between. The CDR3 bases are TGTGCCAGCAGCGTAATTAGCCCTAAAGAGACCCAGTACTTC. Its translation: CASSVISPKETQYF.